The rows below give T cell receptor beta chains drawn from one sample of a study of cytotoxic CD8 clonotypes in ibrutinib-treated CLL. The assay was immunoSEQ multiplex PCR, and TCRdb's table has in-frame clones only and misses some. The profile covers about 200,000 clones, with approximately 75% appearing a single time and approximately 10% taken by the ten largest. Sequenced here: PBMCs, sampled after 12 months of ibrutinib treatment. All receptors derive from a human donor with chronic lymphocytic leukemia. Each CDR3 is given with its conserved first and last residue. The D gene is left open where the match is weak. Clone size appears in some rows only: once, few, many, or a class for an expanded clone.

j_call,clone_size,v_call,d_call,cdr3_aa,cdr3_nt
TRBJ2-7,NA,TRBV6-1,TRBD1,CALMGDSASYEQYF,TGTGCCTTAATGGGGGACAGCGCTTCGTACGAGCAGTACTTC
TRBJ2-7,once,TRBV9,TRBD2,CASSPSGTSNYEQYF,TGTGCCAGCAGCCCGTCCGGGACTAGCAACTACGAGCAGTACTTC
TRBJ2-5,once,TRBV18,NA,CASSPMGETQYF,TGTGCCAGCTCACCGATGGGAGAGACCCAGTACTTC
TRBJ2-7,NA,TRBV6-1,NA,CASFRDGNSYEQYF,TGTGCCAGTTTCCGGGACGGTAATTCCTACGAGCAGTACTTC
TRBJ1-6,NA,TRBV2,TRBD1,CASSGDSHNSPLHF,TGTGCCAGCAGTGGGGACAGCCATAATTCACCCCTCCACTTT
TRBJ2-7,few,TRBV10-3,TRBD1,CAISDQERQGYEQYF,TGTGCCATCAGCGATCAAGAGAGACAGGGGTACGAGCAGTACTTC
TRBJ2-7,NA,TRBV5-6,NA,CASSLQGGGEQYF,TGTGCCAGCAGCTTGCAGGGGGGCGGCGAGCAGTACTTC
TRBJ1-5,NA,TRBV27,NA,CASRPEIYTNQPQHF,TGTGCCAGCAGGCCAGAGATCTATACTAATCAGCCCCAGCATTTT
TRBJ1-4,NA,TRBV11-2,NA,CASRTQENPNEKLFF,TGTGCCAGCAGGACACAGGAGAACCCCAATGAAAAACTGTTTTTT
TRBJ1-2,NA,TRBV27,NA,CASSFRDPLAGTPPIGGYTF,TGTGCCAGCAGTTTTCGAGACCCGCTTGCCGGGACACCCCCCATAGGGGGCTACACCTTC
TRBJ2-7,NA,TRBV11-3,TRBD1,CASSSSGTGPYEQYF,TGTGCCAGCAGCTCGTCCGGGACAGGACCCTACGAGCAGTACTTC
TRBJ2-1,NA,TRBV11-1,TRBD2,CASRLAGGQRSYNEQFF,TGTGCCAGCAGATTAGCGGGGGGGCAACGCTCCTACAATGAGCAGTTCTTC
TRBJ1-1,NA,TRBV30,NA,CAWSVNPAQEAFF,TGTGCCTGGAGTGTCAACCCAGCACAAGAAGCTTTCTTT
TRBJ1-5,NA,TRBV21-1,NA,CASSSHQGREYQPQHF,TGTGCCAGCAGCTCGCACCAGGGGAGGGAGTATCAGCCCCAGCATTTT
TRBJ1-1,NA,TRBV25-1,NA,CASSDLGAKTEAFF,TGTGCCAGCAGTGATCTGGGGGCTAAGACTGAAGCTTTCTTT
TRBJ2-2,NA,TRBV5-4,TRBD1,CASTTGGKAGELFF,TGTGCCAGCACCACAGGGGGCAAGGCCGGGGAGCTGTTTTTT
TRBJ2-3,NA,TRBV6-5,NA,CASSYHPILSTDTQYF,TGTGCCAGCAGTTATCATCCGATCTTGTCCACAGATACGCAGTATTTT
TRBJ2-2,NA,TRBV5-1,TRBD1,CASSGQGPPNTGELFF,TGCGCCAGCAGCGGACAGGGCCCCCCTAACACCGGGGAGCTGTTTTTT
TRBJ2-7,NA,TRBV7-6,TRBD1,CASSSKTGTYEQYF,TGTGCCAGCAGCTCTAAGACAGGGACCTACGAGCAGTACTTC
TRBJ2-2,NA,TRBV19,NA,CASSIPLNTELFF,TGTGCCAGTAGTATCCCCCTTAACACGGAGCTGTTTTTT
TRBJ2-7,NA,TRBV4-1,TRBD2,CASSQTAGLATYEQYF,TGCGCCAGCAGCCAAACCGCGGGACTAGCGACCTACGAGCAGTACTTC
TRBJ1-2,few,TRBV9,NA,CASSARRNYGYTF,TGTGCCAGCAGCGCCAGACGGAACTATGGCTACACCTTC
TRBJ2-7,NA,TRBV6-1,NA,CASSAGRGSYEQYF,TGTGCCAGCAGTGCCGGCAGGGGCTCCTACGAGCAGTACTTC
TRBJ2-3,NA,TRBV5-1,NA,CASSLVATADTQYF,TGCGCCAGCAGCTTAGTAGCGACTGCTGATACGCAGTATTTT
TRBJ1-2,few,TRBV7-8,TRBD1,CASSPGQGLGYTF,TGTGCCAGCAGCCCGGGACAGGGTCTTGGCTACACCTTC
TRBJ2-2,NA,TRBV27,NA,CASRPQGYGELFF,TGTGCCAGCAGGCCACAGGGCTACGGGGAGCTGTTTTTT
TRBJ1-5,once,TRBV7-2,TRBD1,CASSLRGRGNQPQHF,TGTGCCAGCAGCTTGAGGGGGCGCGGCAATCAGCCCCAGCATTTT
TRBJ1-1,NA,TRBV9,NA,CASSFPDASEEAFF,TGTGCCAGCAGCTTCCCCGACGCCTCAGAAGAAGCTTTCTTT
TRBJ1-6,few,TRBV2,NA,CASSDLGDYNSPLHF,TGTGCCAGCAGTGACCTGGGAGACTATAATTCACCCCTCCACTTT
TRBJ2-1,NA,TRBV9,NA,CASSPSLEGEQFF,TGTGCCAGCAGCCCTTCTCTGGAGGGAGAGCAGTTCTTC
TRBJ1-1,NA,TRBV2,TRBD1,CASRPGGPTEAFF,TGTGCCAGCAGACCAGGGGGGCCCACTGAAGCTTTCTTT
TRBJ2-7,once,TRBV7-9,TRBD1,CASSSTGFGYEQYF,TGTGCCAGCAGCTCGACAGGGTTTGGGTACGAGCAGTACTTC
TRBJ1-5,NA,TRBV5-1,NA,CAVQNFASNQPQHF,TGCGCCGTCCAAAACTTCGCTAGCAATCAGCCCCAGCATTTT
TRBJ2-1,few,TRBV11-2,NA,CASSLALSSYNEQFF,TGTGCCAGCAGCTTAGCCCTTAGCTCCTACAATGAGCAGTTCTTC
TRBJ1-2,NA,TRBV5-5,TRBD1,CASSYQGARYGYTF,TGTGCCAGCAGCTATCAGGGGGCCCGCTATGGCTACACCTTC
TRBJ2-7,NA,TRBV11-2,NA,CASSLRITYEQYF,TGTGCCAGCAGCTTACGGATTACCTACGAGCAGTACTTC
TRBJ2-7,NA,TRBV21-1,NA,CASSMGLGTGSCEQYF,TGTGCCAGCAGCATGGGCCTCGGGACAGGGTCCTGCGAGCAGTACTTC
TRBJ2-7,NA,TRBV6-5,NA,CASSYSGGSSYEQYF,TGTGCCAGCAGTTACTCCGGGGGAAGCTCCTACGAGCAGTACTTC
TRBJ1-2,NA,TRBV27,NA,CASSFSGYGYTF,TGTGCCAGCAGTTTCTCGGGTTATGGCTACACCTTC
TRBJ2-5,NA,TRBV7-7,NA,CASSLALGTKETQYF,TGTGCTAGCAGCTTAGCGCTGGGGACAAAAGAGACCCAGTACTTC
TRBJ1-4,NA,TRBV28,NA,CASTRPVATNEKLFF,TGTGCCAGCACTCGGCCTGTCGCAACTAATGAAAAACTGTTTTTT
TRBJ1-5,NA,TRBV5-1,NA,CASSLQGNQPQHF,TGCGCCAGCAGCTTGCAGGGCAATCAGCCCCAGCATTTT
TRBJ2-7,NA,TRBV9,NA,CASSVQDRYEQYF,TGTGCCAGCAGCGTTCAGGATAGATACGAGCAGTACTTC
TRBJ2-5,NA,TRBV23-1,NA,CASPGTALLQETQYF,TGCGCCAGCCCAGGGACCGCGCTACTGCAAGAGACCCAGTACTTC
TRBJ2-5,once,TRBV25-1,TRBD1,CASTPPGQPWGETQYF,TGTGCCAGCACCCCCCCGGGACAGCCATGGGGAGAGACCCAGTACTTC
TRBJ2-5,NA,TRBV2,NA,CASSEMTGMGETQYF,TGTGCCAGCAGTGAAATGACGGGGATGGGAGAGACCCAGTACTTC
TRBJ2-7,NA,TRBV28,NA,CASRTTTYEQYF,TGTGCCAGCAGAACCACCACCTACGAGCAGTACTTC
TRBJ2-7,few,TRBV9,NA,CASSQVSRGAYEQYF,TGTGCCAGCAGCCAAGTTTCCAGGGGAGCCTACGAGCAGTACTTC
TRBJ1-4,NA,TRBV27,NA,CASSRAFATNEKLFF,TGTGCCAGTTCCCGAGCGTTTGCAACTAATGAAAAACTGTTTTTT
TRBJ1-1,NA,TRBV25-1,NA,CASSERLEAFF,TGTGCCAGCAGTGAGCGCCTTGAAGCTTTCTTT
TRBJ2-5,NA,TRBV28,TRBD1,CASSSLGQGQLQETQYF,TGTGCCAGCAGTTCCTTGGGGCAGGGACAGCTTCAAGAGACCCAGTACTTC
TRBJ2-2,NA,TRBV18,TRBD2,CASSRIAGANTGELFF,TGTGCCAGCTCACGGATAGCGGGAGCGAACACCGGGGAGCTGTTTTTT
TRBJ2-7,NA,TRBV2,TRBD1,CASSPGTGPNYEQYF,TGTGCCAGCAGTCCCGGGACAGGGCCAAACTACGAGCAGTACTTC
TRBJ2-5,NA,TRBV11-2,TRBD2,CASTPPTRAGGLKTQYF,TGTGCCAGCACCCCGCCAACTAGAGCGGGGGGGCTGAAGACCCAGTACTTC
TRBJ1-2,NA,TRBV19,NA,CASSRQPIHGYTF,TGTGCCAGTAGTAGGCAGCCTATCCATGGCTACACCTTC
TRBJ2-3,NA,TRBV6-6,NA,CASRVTASTDTQYF,TGTGCCAGTAGGGTCACCGCTAGCACAGATACGCAGTATTTT
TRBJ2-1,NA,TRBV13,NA,CASSLGVNEQFF,TGTGCCAGCAGCTTAGGGGTCAATGAGCAGTTCTTC